Below are 7 T cell receptor beta chains sequenced from a single sample in a study of vaccination effects on CD4 cells after COVID-19 (dated by TCRdb to between 2021 and 2023). After around 11 days of culture, CD4+ T cells were isolated with the EasySep CD4+ T cell isolation kit. Libraries were constructed by the immunoSEQ multiplex PCR assay. TCRdb carries this immuneACCESS record with in-frame sequences only. Its versions omit some clonotypes, under half of them owing to an unresolved V gene in the studies checked, with the rest unexplained. In this sample the table shows tens of thousands of clones, 65% to 70% of which occur a single time. Clones ranked in the top ten supply over 4% of the sample. These receptors have no known antigen. Sample: CD4+ T cells from PBMCs cultured without peptide, taken before COVID-19 vaccination. The receptors were sampled from a human donor who received a COVID-19 vaccine.

This sequence joins TRBV24-1 and TRBJ1-2; weak D call: TRBD1 (6 bases). Trimming cost V 1 base and J 4 bases, with 9 bases left between them. Per germline, CDR1 KGHDR and CDR2 SFDVKD. The CDR3 is 14 residues long. The CDR3 DNA sequence: TGTGCCACCAGTGATTTCGACAGGTCCTATGGCTACACCTTC. This encodes CATSDFDRSYGYTF.

The chain joins TRBV6-5 to TRBJ1-1; D not resolved. Trimming stripped 5 bases from V and 7 bases from J, with 11 bases between. This CDR3 region has 12 residues. The germline V gene has CDR1 MNHEY and CDR2 SVGAGI. CDR3 sequence (DNA): TGTGCCAGCAGTCGCGGACTCGGTGAAGCTTTCTTT. Translating gives CASSRGLGEAFF.

This clone was seen more than once but under ten times. This chain connects TRBV29-1 to TRBJ2-2; D unclear. Germline CDR1 SQVTM, CDR2 ANQGSEA. The CDR3 consists of 13 residues. V shed 4 bases and J shed 5 bases, with 11 bases lying between them. CDR3 bases: TGCAGCGTTGGCAGAGACGTGACCGGGGAGCTGTTTTTT. This codes for CSVGRDVTGELFF.

V and J are TRBV18 and TRBJ2-3; D gene unclear. The CDR3 runs 14 residues. Germline V CDR1 and CDR2: KGHSH, LQKENI. With 3 bases removed from V and 3 bases from J, the gap between germline ends came to 10 bases. CDR3 in amino acids: CASSPSDRTDTQYF. The CDR3 DNA follows: TGTGCCAGCTCACCCTCGGACCGGACAGATACGCAGTATTTT.

This clone has just a few counts. CDR3 nucleotides: TGTGCCAGCTTTAAGGGAGATCCGCCCCAGCATTTT. Its translation: CASFKGDPPQHF. The rearrangement joins TRBV6-5 to TRBJ1-5; D ambiguous. The CDR3 runs to 12 residues. Germline values: CDR1 MNHEY, CDR2 SVGAGI. The V and J ends lost 8 bases and 9 bases respectively, with 14 bases between them.

This chain joins TRBV5-1 and TRBJ2-7; D is possibly TRBD1 (6 bases). The length of the CDR3 is 16 residues. CDR1 is SGHRS, CDR2 YFSETQ, per germline. The V gene lost 2 bases and the J gene lost 4 bases, with 19 bases spanning the gap. The DNA for the CDR3 is TGCGCCAGCAGCTTTAACGAGTTGGGGGCGGGTTACGAGCAGTACTTC. This translates into CASSFNELGAGYEQYF.

The table lists this clone with a few counts. V is TRBV2 and J is TRBJ2-7; D gene uncertain. The germline V gene encodes CDR1 SNHLY and CDR2 FYNNEI. The CDR3 runs 14 residues. Trimming removed 8 bases at V and 2 bases at J, with 16 bases between. Written as DNA, the CDR3 is TGTGCCAGCCAGTGGTCAGGTCAAACCTACGAGCAGTACTTC. Translating gives CASQWSGQTYEQYF.